These 10 T cell receptor beta chains came from one sample sequenced in a study of regulatory T cells in long-lasting Graves disease. The sample's time point: newly diagnosed GD, antithyroid drugs for less than 3 months. Preparation of the TCR library used RNA extracted from PBMCs. Researchers made TCR beta libraries by using iRepertoire HTBI primers and running Arm-PCR on CDR3 regions. From the multiplex PCR reads, TCRdb called clonotypes with MiXCR, one entry per CDR3 protein. This sample carries 350,000 to 500,000 distinct CDR3 sequences, about 17% of them seen once, and the ten largest clones take 9.5% to 12%. These data were also filed under a second study, of T cells in Graves' hyperthyroidism and ophthalmopathy.

Sequences were derived from peripheral blood mononuclear cells (PBMCs), sampled at new diagnosis, from a patient treated with antithyroid drugs. The receptors come from a young woman with Graves disease.

The sample holds many counts of this clonotype. The rearrangement links TRBV3-1 to TRBJ2-7; D gene uncertain. The CDR3 is made up of 11 amino acids. The V end was cut by 5 bases, the J end by 5 bases, with 7 bases between. Per germline, CDR1 LGHDT and CDR2 YNNKEL (reference sequence). The CDR3 coding sequence is TGTGCCAGCAGCTACGCGCACGAGCAGTACTTC. It yields the protein CASSYAHEQYF.

CDR3: CASSDLAGNNEQFF. In DNA form, the CDR3 reads TGTGCCAGCAGTGATCTAGCGGGGAACAATGAGCAGTTCTTC. The chain carries TRBV25-1 and TRBJ2-1; 9 bases match TRBD2. The J segment lost 5 bases and the V segment lost 3 bases, leaving 2 bases of the junction unmatched. The germline V gene has CDR1 MGHDK and CDR2 SYGVNS. The CDR3 runs 14 residues. Based on the CDR3 plus reference TRBV25-1 and TRBJ2-1, the full variable domain is EADIYQTPRYLVIGTGKKITLECSQTMGHDKMYWYQQDPGMELHLIHYSYGVNSTEKGDLSSESTVSRIRTEHFPLTLESARPSHTSQYLCASSDLAGNNEQFFGPGTRLTVL.

This clonotype has at least ten counts. The chain recombines TRBV18 with TRBJ2-1, with 11 nucleotides matching TRBD2. Trimming cost V 2 bases and J 2 bases; bases outside gene matches: 2. The CDR3 loop spans 16 amino acids. Germline CDR1 is KGHSH and CDR2 is LQKENI. The CDR3 nucleotides read TGTGCCAGCTCACCAGGGACTAGCGGAGCCTACAATGAGCAGTTCTTC. It yields the protein CASSPGTSGAYNEQFF.

This clonotype was recorded many times. The genes are TRBV28 and TRBJ2-1, with D perhaps matching TRBD1 (5 bases). The CDR3 runs to 16 residues. Germline V lookup: CDR1 MDHEN, CDR2 SYDVKM. With 5 bases removed from V and 0 bases from J, the gap between germline ends came to 14 bases. The CDR3 DNA reads as TGTGCCAGCAGTACTCTACAGGATAGCTCCTACAATGAGCAGTTCTTC. Residues: CASSTLQDSSYNEQFF.

The chain combines TRBV14 with TRBJ1-2; possibly TRBD1 for D (5 bases). V lost 1 base, J lost 6 bases, and 9 bases lay in between. Per the germline V gene, CDR1 is SGHDN and CDR2 is FVKESK. The CDR3 covers 13 residues. The CDR3 reads CASSQAGTDGYTF. DNA of the CDR3: TGTGCCAGCAGCCAAGCCGGGACGGATGGCTACACCTTC. The variable domain in full, with the rest retrieved from reference TRBV14 and TRBJ1-2, is EAGVTQFPSHSVIEKGQTVTLRCDPISGHDNLYWYRRVMGKEIKFLLHFVKESKQDESGMPNNRFLAERTGGTYSTLKVQPAELEDSGVYFCASSQAGTDGYTFGSGTRLTVV.

This clonotype was recorded a few times. This sequence joins TRBV18 and TRBJ1-2; unclear D gene. CDR3 size: 14 residues. V lost 5 bases and J 3 bases, leaving 13 bases between the germline ends. Germline-derived CDR1 and CDR2 are KGHSH and LQKENI. The DNA for the CDR3 is TGTGCCAGCTCATCGTATTTAGAGGACTATGGCTACACCTTC. Its protein product is CASSSYLEDYGYTF.

At least ten counts were recorded for this clonotype. This chain connects TRBV20-1 to TRBJ2-5; 10 bases map to TRBD2. V shed 0 bases and J 5 bases; nucleotides not matched to a gene: 12. Germline lookup yields CDR1 DFQATT and CDR2 SNEGSKA (reference sequence). The CDR3 is made up of 17 amino acids. The CDR3 is CSARETTGAGGGETQYF. The CDR3 DNA follows: TGCAGTGCTAGAGAGACTACCGGAGCGGGAGGGGGGGAGACCCAGTACTTC.

This clonotype was observed a handful of times. The V and J genes are TRBV5-6 and TRBJ2-1; 12 bases fit TRBD2. V lost 0 bases to trimming and J lost 2 bases; unmatched junction nucleotides: 3. There are 17 residues in the CDR3. CDR1 is SGHDT, CDR2 YYEEEE, per germline. Here the CDR3 reads CASSLELAGGPYNEQFF. CDR3 nucleotides: TGTGCCAGCAGCTTGGAACTAGCGGGAGGCCCCTACAATGAGCAGTTCTTC.

With regard to this clonotype: Possible read error: a much larger clone is one base away. The CDR3 DNA reads TGTGCCAGCAGCCGGGACCTTCACGAGCAGTTCTTC. Translated, it gives CASSRDLHEQFF. This chain links TRBV7-9 with TRBJ2-1; D is possibly TRBD1 or TRBD2 (5 bases each). CDR1 and CDR2 (germline): SEHNR, FQNEAQ (reference sequence). V dropped 5 bases and J dropped 10 bases, with 12 bases sitting between them. CDR3 length equals 12 residues.

This clonotype has ten or more counts. The V gene is TRBV4-1, the J gene TRBJ2-1, with D unresolved. The CDR3 loop spans 12 amino acids. CDR1 is MGHRA and CDR2 is YSYEKL in the germline V gene. Trimming shortened V by 0 bases and J by 10 bases, and 7 bases separated the two germline ends. CDR3 amino acids: CASSQEMLEQFF. The CDR3 DNA sequence: TGCGCCAGCAGCCAAGAAATGCTGGAGCAGTTCTTC.